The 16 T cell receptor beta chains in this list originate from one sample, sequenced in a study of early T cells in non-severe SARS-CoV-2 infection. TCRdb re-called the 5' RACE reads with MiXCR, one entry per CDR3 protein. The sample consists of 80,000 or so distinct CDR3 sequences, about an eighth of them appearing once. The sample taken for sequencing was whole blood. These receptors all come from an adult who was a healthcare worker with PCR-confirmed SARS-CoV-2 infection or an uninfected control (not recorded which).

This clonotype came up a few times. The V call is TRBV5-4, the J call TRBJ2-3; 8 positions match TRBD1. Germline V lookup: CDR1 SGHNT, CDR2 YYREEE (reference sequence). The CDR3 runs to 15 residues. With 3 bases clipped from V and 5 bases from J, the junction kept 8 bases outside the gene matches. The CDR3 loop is CASSSNPTGVDTQYF. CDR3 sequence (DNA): TGTGCCAGCAGCTCCAACCCGACAGGGGTAGATACGCAGTATTTT.

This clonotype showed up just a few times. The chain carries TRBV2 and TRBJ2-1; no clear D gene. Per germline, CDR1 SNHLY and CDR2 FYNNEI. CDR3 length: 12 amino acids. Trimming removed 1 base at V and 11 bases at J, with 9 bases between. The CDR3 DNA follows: TGTGCCAGCAGTGAAGATCGGGCAAAGCAGTTCTTC. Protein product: CASSEDRAKQFF.

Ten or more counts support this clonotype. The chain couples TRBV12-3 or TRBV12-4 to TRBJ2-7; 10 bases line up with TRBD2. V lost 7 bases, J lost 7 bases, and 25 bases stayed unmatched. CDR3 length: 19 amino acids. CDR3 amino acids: CASTRGLAGASPRSREQYF. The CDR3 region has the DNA TGTGCCAGCACCCGAGGGCTAGCGGGAGCTTCCCCTCGGTCGAGAGAGCAGTACTTC.

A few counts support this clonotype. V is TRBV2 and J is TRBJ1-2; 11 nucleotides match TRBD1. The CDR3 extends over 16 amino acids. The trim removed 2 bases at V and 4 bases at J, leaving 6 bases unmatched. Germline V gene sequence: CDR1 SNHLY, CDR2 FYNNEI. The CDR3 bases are TGTGCCAGCAGTGAAAACTGGACAGGGGGCAGCTATGGCTACACCTTC. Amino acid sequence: CASSENWTGGSYGYTF. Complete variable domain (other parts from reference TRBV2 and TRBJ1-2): EPEVTQTPSHQVTQMGQEVILRCVPISNHLYFYWYRQILGQKVEFLVSFYNNEISEKSEIFDDQFSVERPDGSNFTLKIRSTKLEDSAMYFCASSENWTGGSYGYTFGSGTRLTVV.

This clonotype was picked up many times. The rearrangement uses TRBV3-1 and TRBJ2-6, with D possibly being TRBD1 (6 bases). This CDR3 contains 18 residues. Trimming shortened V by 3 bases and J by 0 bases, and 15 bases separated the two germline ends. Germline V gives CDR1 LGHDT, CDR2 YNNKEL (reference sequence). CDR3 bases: TGTGCCAGCAGCCATGTCAGGGGACGGGGCTCTGGGGCCAACGTCCTGACTTTC. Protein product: CASSHVRGRGSGANVLTF.

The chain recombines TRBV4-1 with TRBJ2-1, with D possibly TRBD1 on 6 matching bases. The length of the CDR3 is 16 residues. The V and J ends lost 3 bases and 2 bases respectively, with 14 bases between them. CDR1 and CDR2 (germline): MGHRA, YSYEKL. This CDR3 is CASSHDPGQPYNEQFF. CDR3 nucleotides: TGCGCCAGCAGCCATGATCCGGGACAACCCTACAATGAGCAGTTCTTC.

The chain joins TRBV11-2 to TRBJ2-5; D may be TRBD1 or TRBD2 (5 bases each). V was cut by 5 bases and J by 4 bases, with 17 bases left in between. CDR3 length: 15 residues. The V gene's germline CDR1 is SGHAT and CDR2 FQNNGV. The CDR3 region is CASSRRDLNLETQYF. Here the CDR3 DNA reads TGTGCCAGCAGCCGCCGGGACCTAAACTTAGAGACCCAGTACTTC.

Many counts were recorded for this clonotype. The CDR3 bases are TGTGCCAGCAGCTCGGACAGGAGATATGGCTACACCTTC. Translation: CASSSDRRYGYTF. The genes are TRBV7-2 and TRBJ1-2; 7 bases align to TRBD1. J lost 5 bases, V lost 4 bases, and 4 bases had no gene match. CDR1 is SGHTA and CDR2 is FQGNSA in the germline V gene. The CDR3 is 13 amino acids.

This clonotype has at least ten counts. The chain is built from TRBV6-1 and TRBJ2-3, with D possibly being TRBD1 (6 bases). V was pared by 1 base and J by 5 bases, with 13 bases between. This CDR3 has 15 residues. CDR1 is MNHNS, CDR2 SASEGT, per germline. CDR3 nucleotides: TGTGCCAGCAGTGAAGAGACAGGACGACTAGATACGCAGTATTTT. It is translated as CASSEETGRLDTQYF.

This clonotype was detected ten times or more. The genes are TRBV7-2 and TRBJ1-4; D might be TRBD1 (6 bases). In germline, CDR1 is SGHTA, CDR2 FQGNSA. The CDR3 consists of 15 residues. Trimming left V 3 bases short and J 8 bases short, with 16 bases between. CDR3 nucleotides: TGTGCCAGCAGCTTTCAGCCAGGGGTCGGCGAAAAACTGTTTTTT. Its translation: CASSFQPGVGEKLFF.

DNA of the CDR3: TGTGCCAGCAGCTCGACTAGCGGGGGCACAGATACGCAGTATTTT. Translating gives CASSSTSGGTDTQYF. The chain carries TRBV5-5 and TRBJ2-3, with 11 positions matching TRBD2. This CDR3 has 15 residues. Germline V CDR1 and CDR2: SGHKS, YYEKEE (reference sequence). The V gene end was trimmed by 3 bases and the J gene end by 1 base; junction bases not matched to a gene: 1.

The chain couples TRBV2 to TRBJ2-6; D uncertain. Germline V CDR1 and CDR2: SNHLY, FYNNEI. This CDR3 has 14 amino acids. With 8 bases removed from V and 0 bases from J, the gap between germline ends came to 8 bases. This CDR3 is CASSENSGANVLTF. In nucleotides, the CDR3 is TGTGCCAGCTCAGAAAACTCTGGGGCCAACGTCCTGACTTTC.

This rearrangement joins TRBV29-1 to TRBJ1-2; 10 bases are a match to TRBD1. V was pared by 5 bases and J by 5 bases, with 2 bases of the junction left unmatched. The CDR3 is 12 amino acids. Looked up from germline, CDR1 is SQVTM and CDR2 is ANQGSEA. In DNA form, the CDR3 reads TGCAGCGTTTGGGACAGGGGATATGGCTACACCTTC. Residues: CSVWDRGYGYTF.

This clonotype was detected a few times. The CDR3 DNA reads as TGTGCCAGCAGCTTGCGACTAGCGGAGTACAATGAGCAGTTCTTC. Amino acids: CASSLRLAEYNEQFF. V gene TRBV7-9 combines with J gene TRBJ2-1, with 9 bases fitting TRBD2. The ends lost 3 bases at V and 4 bases at J; junction bases unmatched: 4. Germline loops: CDR1 SEHNR, CDR2 FQNEAQ (reference sequence). The CDR3 runs to 15 residues.

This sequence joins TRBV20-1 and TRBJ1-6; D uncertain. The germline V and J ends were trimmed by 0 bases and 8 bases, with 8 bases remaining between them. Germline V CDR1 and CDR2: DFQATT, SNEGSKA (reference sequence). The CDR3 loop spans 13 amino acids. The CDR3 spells CSARDQWDSPLHF. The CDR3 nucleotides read TGCAGTGCTAGAGATCAGTGGGATTCACCCCTCCACTTT.

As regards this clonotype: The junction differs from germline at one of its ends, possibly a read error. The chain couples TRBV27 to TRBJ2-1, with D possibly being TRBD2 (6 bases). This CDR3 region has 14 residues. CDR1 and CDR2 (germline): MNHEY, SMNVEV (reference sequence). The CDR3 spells CASSRDFSDNEQFF. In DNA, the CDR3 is TGTGCCAGCAGTCGGGACTTCTCCGACAATGAGCAGTTCTTC.